This T cell receptor (beta chain) was sequenced during a study of early T cells in non-severe SARS-CoV-2 infection. In the study overall: Sequenced bulk RNA came from whole blood that was unsorted, and chains were unpaired.

V lost 2 bases to trimming and J lost 4 bases, with 9 bases between them. Germline CDR1 SGHTA, CDR2 FQGNSA. The CDR3 is made up of 14 amino acids. Unique molecular identifiers (one per individual cDNA molecule) were attached. TCRdb redid the calling of the 5' RACE reads with MiXCR, one entry per CDR3 protein. The sample has 90,000 to 120,000 distinct CDR3 sequences, 11% seen once. On this clonotype: No antigen is known for it.

Study conclusions and caveats: There was a bias toward anti-spike CD8 responses in VDJdb matching, which missed private and CD4 specificities.

This receptor was identified in an adult who was a healthcare worker with PCR-confirmed SARS-CoV-2 infection or an uninfected control (not recorded which). The specimen sequenced was whole blood. The V call is TRBV7-2, the J call TRBJ2-1; D gene uncertain. CDR3 bases: TGTGCCAGCAGCTTAACTGAAGGTTACAATGAGCAGTTCTTC. Protein product: CASSLTEGYNEQFF.